The rows below give T cell receptor beta chains drawn from one sample of a study of T cell responses to AZD1222 COVID-19 vaccine. Generated by immunoSEQ multiplex PCR, the TCRdb table keeps only in-frame clones and is missing some. The table has roughly 120,000 clones, around 85% seen once. Specimen: peripheral blood, collected on day 0 of AZD1222 vaccination. The receptors derive from an adult in good health. The CDR3 runs from the conserved cysteine through the conserved F or W.

V gene	CDR3 protein
TRBV4-1	CASSPGRLRGANVLTF
TRBV29-1	CSVEEIFRDNQPYGYTF
TRBV19	CASSPSGVNTEAFF
TRBV20-1	CSASGAGNYEQYF
TRBV24-1	CATSDGTGGYEQYF
TRBV19	CASSISPRVRNTIYF
TRBV5-1	CASLWTSGGAINEQFF
TRBV2	CASNPPMGADTQYF
TRBV28	CASSQAGGYEQYF
TRBV7-9	CASSLGAWGGAKNEQFF
TRBV28	CASSLGDRILNTEAFF
TRBV4-1	CASSPGGSEQETQYF
TRBV12-5	CASGLGTGNYGYTF
TRBV19	CASTRTGHGYTF
TRBV2	CASSATLATAEFRYTF
TRBV3-1/TRBV3-2	CASSQGDRRAKNIQYF
TRBV3-1/TRBV3-2	CASSLHGQNTEAFF
TRBV5-1	CASSSSPGETQYF
TRBV28	CASTSRGVEPQHF
TRBV5-1	CASSLGGYNQPQHF
TRBV4-1	CASSPTGQTTGGAFF
TRBV5-3	CARSLSGNQPQHF
TRBV30	CAWSRDRYCTF
TRBV3-1/TRBV3-2	CASSQDPIGQQETQYF
TRBV11-2	CASRLRDFNIYEQYF
TRBV6-6	CASSREDLAPNTGELFF
TRBV25-1	CASSDRGELYEQYF
TRBV30	CAWSVGGAMNTEAFF
TRBV6-5	CASSYSPAGANVLTF
TRBV6-4	CASSDSWTGELFF
TRBV20-1	CSASSYRAYDEQYF
TRBV28	CASSLGTEAFF
TRBV6-6	CASSSPRGTYEQYF
TRBV6-5	CASSLGGSTDTQYF
TRBV11-3	CASSSTGGPWDQYF
TRBV9	CASSAEWTALYGYTF
TRBV5-4	CASSLPEGGTEAFF
TRBV6-5	CASSYSPREYNEQFF
TRBV3-1/TRBV3-2	CASSRGLAGHEQYF
TRBV9	CASSRSGPTSGANVLTF